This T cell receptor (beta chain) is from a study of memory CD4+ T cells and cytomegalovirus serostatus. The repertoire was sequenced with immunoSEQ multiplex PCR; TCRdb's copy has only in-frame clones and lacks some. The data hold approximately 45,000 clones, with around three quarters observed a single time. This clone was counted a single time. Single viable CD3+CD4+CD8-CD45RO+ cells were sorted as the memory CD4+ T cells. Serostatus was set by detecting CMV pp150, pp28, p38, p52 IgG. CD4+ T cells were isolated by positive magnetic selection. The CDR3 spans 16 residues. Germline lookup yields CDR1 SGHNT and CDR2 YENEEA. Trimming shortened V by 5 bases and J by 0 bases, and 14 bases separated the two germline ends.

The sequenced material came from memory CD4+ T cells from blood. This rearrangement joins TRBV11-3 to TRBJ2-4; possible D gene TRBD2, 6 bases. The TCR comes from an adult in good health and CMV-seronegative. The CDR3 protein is CASSRGTLRAKNIQYF. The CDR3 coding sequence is TGTGCCAGCAGCCGCGGGACGCTTAGAGCCAAAAACATTCAGTACTTC.